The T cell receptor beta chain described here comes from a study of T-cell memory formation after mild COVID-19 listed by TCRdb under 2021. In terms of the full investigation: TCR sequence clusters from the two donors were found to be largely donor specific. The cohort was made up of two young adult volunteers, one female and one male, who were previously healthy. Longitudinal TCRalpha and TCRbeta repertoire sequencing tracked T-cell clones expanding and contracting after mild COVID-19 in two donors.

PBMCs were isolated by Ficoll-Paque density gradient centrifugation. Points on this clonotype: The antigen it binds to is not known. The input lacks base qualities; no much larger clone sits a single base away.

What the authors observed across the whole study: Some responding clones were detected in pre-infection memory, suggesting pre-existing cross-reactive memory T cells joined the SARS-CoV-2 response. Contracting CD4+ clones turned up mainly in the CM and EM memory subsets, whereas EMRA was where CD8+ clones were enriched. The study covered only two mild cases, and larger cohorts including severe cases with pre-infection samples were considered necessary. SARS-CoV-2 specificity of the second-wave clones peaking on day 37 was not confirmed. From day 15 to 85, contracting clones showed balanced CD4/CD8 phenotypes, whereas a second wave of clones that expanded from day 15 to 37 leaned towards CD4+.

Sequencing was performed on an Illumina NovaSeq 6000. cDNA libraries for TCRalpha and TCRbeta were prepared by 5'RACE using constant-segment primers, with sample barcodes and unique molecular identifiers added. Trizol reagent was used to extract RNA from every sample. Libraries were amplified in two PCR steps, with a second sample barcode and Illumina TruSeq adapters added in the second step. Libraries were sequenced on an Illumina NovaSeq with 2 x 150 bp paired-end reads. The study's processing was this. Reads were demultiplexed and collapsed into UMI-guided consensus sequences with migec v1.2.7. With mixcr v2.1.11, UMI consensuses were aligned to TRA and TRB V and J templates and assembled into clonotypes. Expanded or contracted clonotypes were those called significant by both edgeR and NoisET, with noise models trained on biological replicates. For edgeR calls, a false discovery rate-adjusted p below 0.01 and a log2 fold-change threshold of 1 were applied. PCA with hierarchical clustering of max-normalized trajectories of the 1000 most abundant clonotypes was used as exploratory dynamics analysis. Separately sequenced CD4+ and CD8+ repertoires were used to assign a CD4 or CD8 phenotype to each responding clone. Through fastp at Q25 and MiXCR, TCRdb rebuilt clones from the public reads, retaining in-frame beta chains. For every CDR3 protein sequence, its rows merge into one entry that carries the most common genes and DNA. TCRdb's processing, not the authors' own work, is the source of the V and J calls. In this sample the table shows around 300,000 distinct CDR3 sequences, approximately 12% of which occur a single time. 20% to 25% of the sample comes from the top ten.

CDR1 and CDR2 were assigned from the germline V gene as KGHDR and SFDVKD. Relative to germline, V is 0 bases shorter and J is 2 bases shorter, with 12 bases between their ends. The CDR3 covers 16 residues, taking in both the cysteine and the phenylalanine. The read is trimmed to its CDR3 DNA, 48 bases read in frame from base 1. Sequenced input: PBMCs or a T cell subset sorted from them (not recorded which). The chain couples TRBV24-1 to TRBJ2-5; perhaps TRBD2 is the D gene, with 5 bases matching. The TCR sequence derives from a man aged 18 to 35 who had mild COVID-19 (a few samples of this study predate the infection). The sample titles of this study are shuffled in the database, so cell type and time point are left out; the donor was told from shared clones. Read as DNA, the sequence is TGTGCCACCAGTGATTTGGCGGAGGACGGACAAGAGACCCAGTACTTC. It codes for CATSDLAEDGQETQYF.